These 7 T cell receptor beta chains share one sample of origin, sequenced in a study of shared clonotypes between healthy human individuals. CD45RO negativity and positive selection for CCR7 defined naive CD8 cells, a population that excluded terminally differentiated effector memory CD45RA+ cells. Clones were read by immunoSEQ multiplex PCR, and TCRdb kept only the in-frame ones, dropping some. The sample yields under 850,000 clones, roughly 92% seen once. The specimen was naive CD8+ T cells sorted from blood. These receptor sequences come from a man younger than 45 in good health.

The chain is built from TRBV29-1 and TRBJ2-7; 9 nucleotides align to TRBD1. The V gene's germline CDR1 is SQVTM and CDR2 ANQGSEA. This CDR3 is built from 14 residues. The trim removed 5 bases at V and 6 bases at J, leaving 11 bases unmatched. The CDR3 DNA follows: TGCAGCGTTATTCGGACAGGGGTTTCCGTCGAGCAGTACTTC. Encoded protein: CSVIRTGVSVEQYF.

The CDR3 bases are TGTGCCAGCAGCTTTGGCACTTCGGGTGAGACCCAGTACTTC. It encodes CASSFGTSGETQYF. This chain links TRBV7-3 with TRBJ2-5; D ambiguous. Between the trimmed V and J ends, which lost 3 bases and 5 bases, there was a span of 13 bases. The germline V gene encodes CDR1 SGHTA and CDR2 FQGTGA. The length of the CDR3 is 14 residues.

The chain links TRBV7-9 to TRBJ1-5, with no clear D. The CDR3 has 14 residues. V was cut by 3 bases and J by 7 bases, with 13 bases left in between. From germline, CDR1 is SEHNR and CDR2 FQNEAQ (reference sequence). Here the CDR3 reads CASSFSWVDQPQHF. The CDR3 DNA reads TGTGCCAGCAGCTTTAGCTGGGTCGACCAGCCCCAGCATTTT.

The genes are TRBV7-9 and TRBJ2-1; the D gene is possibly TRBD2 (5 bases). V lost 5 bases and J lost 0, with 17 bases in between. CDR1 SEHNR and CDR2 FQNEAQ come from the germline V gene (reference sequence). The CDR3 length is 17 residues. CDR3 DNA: TGTGCCAGCAGCACACAAAAAGCGGCCCACTCCTACAATGAGCAGTTCTTC. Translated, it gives CASSTQKAAHSYNEQFF.

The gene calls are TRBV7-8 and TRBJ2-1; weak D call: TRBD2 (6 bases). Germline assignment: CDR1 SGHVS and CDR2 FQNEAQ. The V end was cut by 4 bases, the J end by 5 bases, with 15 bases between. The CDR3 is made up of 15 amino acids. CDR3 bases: TGTGCCAGCAGCTCCAAGGTCGGAGGGGACAATGAGCAGTTCTTC. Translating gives CASSSKVGGDNEQFF.

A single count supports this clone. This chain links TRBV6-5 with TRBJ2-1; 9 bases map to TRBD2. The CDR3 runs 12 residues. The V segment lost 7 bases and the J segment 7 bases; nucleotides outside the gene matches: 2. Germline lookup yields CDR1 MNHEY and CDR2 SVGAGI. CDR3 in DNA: TGTGCCAGCAATAGCGGGAGTAATGAGCAGTTCTTC. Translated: CASNSGSNEQFF.

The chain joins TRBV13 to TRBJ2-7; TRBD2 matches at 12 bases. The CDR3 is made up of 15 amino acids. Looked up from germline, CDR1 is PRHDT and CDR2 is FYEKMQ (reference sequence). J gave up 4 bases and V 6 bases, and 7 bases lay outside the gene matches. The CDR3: CASSPGLAGSYEQYF. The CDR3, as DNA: TGTGCCAGCAGTCCTGGACTAGCGGGATCGTACGAGCAGTACTTC.